Following are 15 T cell receptor beta chains from one sample sequenced in a study of blood T cell repertoires in COVID-19. Some clones are missing from TCRdb's copy, which holds only in-frame ones; the method was immunoSEQ multiplex PCR. The sample consists of more than 65,000 clones, 82% of them appearing once. The sequenced material came from peripheral blood. Every receptor here comes from a woman of 80 years or more with acute or convalescent COVID-19.

The rearrangement uses TRBV18 and TRBJ2-7; D might be TRBD1 (6 bases). V lost 8 bases to trimming and J lost 7 bases, with 21 bases between them. The CDR3 sequence is 14 residues long. CDR1 is KGHSH, CDR2 LQKENI, per germline. This CDR3 reads CASAGDPGFGEQYF. CDR3 nucleotide sequence: TGTGCCAGCGCAGGGGACCCAGGGTTCGGAGAGCAGTACTTC.

This clone was seen only a few times. The chain combines TRBV27 with TRBJ1-6; 7 bases align to TRBD1. The junction had 6 bases not matched to a gene; V was cut back by 6 bases and J by 4 bases. The CDR3 totals 15 residues. CDR1 and CDR2 from the germline V gene are MNHEY and SMNVEV (reference sequence). The CDR3 here is CASSPQGLYNSPLHF. The CDR3 DNA reads TGTGCCAGCAGCCCACAGGGGCTTTATAATTCACCCCTCCACTTT.

The chain combines TRBV5-4 with TRBJ2-7; TRBD1 might be the D (6 bases). The CDR3 has 14 residues. Deletions cut 1 base from V and 3 bases from J, with 11 bases between. CDR1 is SGHNT, CDR2 YYREEE, per germline (reference sequence). CDR3 residues: CASSLQGSFYEQYF. The CDR3 DNA is TGTGCCAGCAGCTTGCAGGGGTCCTTCTACGAGCAGTACTTC.

This sequence joins TRBV15 and TRBJ2-5; D might be TRBD1 (6 bases). This CDR3 spans 17 amino acids. In germline, CDR1 is LNHNV, CDR2 YYDKDF (reference sequence). Between the trimmed V and J ends, which lost 0 bases and 5 bases, there was a span of 19 bases. For the CDR3, the DNA is TGTGCCACCAGCAGAGATACCGGGACACCTCGGTGGGAGACCCAGTACTTC. Translated, it gives CATSRDTGTPRWETQYF.

The rearrangement joins TRBV7-9 to TRBJ2-7; D not resolved. The CDR3 has 13 amino acids. The V end was cut by 5 bases, the J end by 6 bases, with 14 bases between. Germline V gene sequence: CDR1 SEHNR, CDR2 FQNEAQ (reference sequence). This chain's CDR3 is CASSQIVAGEQYF. As DNA, the CDR3 is TGTGCCAGCAGCCAAATAGTTGCTGGCGAGCAGTACTTC. Full variable domain (outside the CDR3, taken from reference TRBV7-9 and TRBJ2-7): DTGVSQNPRHKITKRGQNVTFRCDPISEHNRLYWYRQTLGQGPEFLTYFQNEAQLEKSRLLSDRFSAERPKGSFSTLEIQRTEQGDSAMYLCASSQIVAGEQYFGPGTRLTVT.

The CDR3: CASSLAGTGTDTQYF. Here the CDR3 DNA reads TGTGCCAGCAGCCTAGCTGGTACCGGCACAGATACGCAGTATTTT. The V gene is TRBV5-5, the J gene TRBJ2-3, with a weak D call TRBD2 (5 bases). There are 15 residues in the CDR3. Per germline, CDR1 SGHKS and CDR2 YYEKEE (reference sequence). Between the trimmed V and J ends, which lost 4 bases and 1 base, there was a span of 13 bases.

This chain connects TRBV12-3 or TRBV12-4 to TRBJ2-6; D may be TRBD2 (5 bases). With 5 bases removed from V and 11 bases from J, the gap between germline ends came to 10 bases. The CDR3 extends over 12 amino acids. DNA of the CDR3: TGTGCCAGCAGTACTAGGTACGACGTCCTGACTTTC. It translates to CASSTRYDVLTF.

This chain links TRBV19 with TRBJ1-3, with D possibly matching TRBD1 (5 bases). V shed 3 bases and J shed 3 bases, with 36 bases lying between them. CDR3 length equals 23 residues. The germline V gene encodes CDR1 LNHDA and CDR2 SQIVND (reference sequence). The CDR3 is CASSIPPPPDRERIPLCGNTIYF. CDR3 bases: TGTGCCAGTAGTATTCCTCCTCCCCCTGACAGAGAGAGGATTCCCCTCTGTGGAAACACCATATATTTT.

The chain couples TRBV7-6 to TRBJ2-6, with D possibly being TRBD1 (5 bases). Germline-derived CDR1 and CDR2 are SGHVS and FNYEAQ. The length of the CDR3 is 19 residues. V was pared by 4 bases and J by 0 bases, with 19 bases between. This chain's CDR3 is CASSSPLNTDSSGANVLTF. The DNA of the CDR3 is TGTGCCAGCAGCTCTCCCCTAAACACAGACAGCTCTGGGGCCAACGTCCTGACTTTC.

This clone was counted a few times. The genes are TRBV19 and TRBJ2-3; 10 bases match TRBD2. CDR1 and CDR2 from the germline V gene are LNHDA and SQIVND (reference sequence). The CDR3 is 16 residues long. The V and J ends lost 7 bases and 1 base, in that order; junction bases with no gene match: 8. The CDR3, as DNA: TGTGCCAGTACGGCTAGCGGGAGTCACGGCACAGATACGCAGTATTTT. This translates into CASTASGSHGTDTQYF.

The rearrangement links TRBV12-2 to TRBJ2-1; TRBD2 is taken as the D call from the table, unchecked against the DNA. TRBV12-2 is a pseudogene segment. The CDR3 runs to 16 residues. The CDR3 DNA reads as TGTGCAAGTCGCCCGGGGACTAGCGGGGGAGACAATGAGCAGTTCTTC. Amino acid sequence: CASRPGTSGGDNEQFF.

This clone has just a few counts. This chain uses TRBV21-1 with TRBJ2-1; the table's D gene call, TRBD1, was not cross checked with the DNA. TRBV21-1 is marked as a pseudogene. CDR3 size: 17 residues. The DNA of the CDR3 is TGTGCCAGCAGCAAAGCTCTAGGGGGACAGGGCGCCAATGAGCAGTTCTTC. The encoded protein is CASSKALGGQGANEQFF.

The chain uses TRBV9 and TRBJ2-2; D uncertain. In germline, CDR1 is SGDLS, CDR2 YYNGEE. V lost 1 base and J 4 bases, leaving 11 bases between the germline ends. This CDR3 comprises 15 residues. In DNA form, the CDR3 reads TGTGCCAGCAGCGTAATTGACTCCTCCACCGGGGAGCTGTTTTTT. Encoded protein: CASSVIDSSTGELFF.

J is TRBJ1-1 and V is TRBV6-5; 7 bases agree with TRBD1. The CDR3 sequence is 13 residues long. V gave up 6 bases and J gave up 8 bases; unmatched junction bases: 9. From germline, CDR1 is MNHEY and CDR2 SVGAGI. For the CDR3, the DNA is TGTGCCAGCAGCCACCCGGGACAGACAGAAGCTTTCTTT. Its translation: CASSHPGQTEAFF.

The gene calls are TRBV19 and TRBJ2-7; no clear D. Looked up from germline, CDR1 is LNHDA and CDR2 is SQIVND (reference sequence). The CDR3 consists of 12 residues. V was clipped by 6 bases and J by 1 base, with 7 bases between them. CDR3 DNA sequence: TGTGCCAGTAGCTATCGATCCTACGAGCAGTACTTC. This translates into CASSYRSYEQYF.